These 32 T cell receptor beta chains were sequenced from one sample in a study of shared clonotypes between healthy human individuals. Using immunoSEQ multiplex PCR, the repertoire was profiled, and TCRdb retains in-frame clones only, with some absent. This repertoire shows 550,000 to 850,000 clones, roughly 72% found once; its top ten account for under 2%. The source material was memory CD4+ T cells sorted from blood. The sample's subset: CD45RA-negative fraction. The receptor source for this set is a woman aged 30 to 39 in good health.

This chain links TRBV5-1 with TRBJ2-5, with D possibly being TRBD1 (6 bases). The germline V gene encodes CDR1 SGHRS and CDR2 YFSETQ. Trimming left V 5 bases short and J 4 bases short, with 15 bases between. This CDR3 has 14 residues. The CDR3 is CASRTGQQGETQYF. As DNA, the CDR3 is TGCGCCAGCAGAACAGGACAGCAAGGAGAGACCCAGTACTTC.

The genes are TRBV7-8 and TRBJ2-3, with D perhaps TRBD2 (6 bases). Germline CDR1 and CDR2: SGHVS and FQNEAQ. V shed 5 bases and J shed 2 bases, with 17 bases lying between them. The CDR3 spans 16 residues. The CDR3 DNA follows: TGTGCCAGCAGCCCCGGGACTCGGAGGTACACAGATACGCAGTATTTT. Translation gives CASSPGTRRYTDTQYF. The full variable domain, completed using reference TRBV7-8 and TRBJ2-3, is GAGVSQSPRYKVAKRGQDVALRCDPISGHVSLFWYQQALGQGPEFLTYFQNEAQLDKSGLPSDRFFAERPEGSVSTLKIQRTQQEDSAVYLCASSPGTRRYTDTQYFGPGTRLTVL.

This clone was seen only once. The chain links TRBV7-2 to TRBJ2-5, with D possibly TRBD2 on 5 matching bases. This CDR3 spans 13 amino acids. In germline, CDR1 is SGHTA, CDR2 FQGNSA. The V end was cut by 3 bases, the J end by 4 bases, with 9 bases between. CDR3: CASSFGRRETQYF. The CDR3 DNA is TGTGCCAGCAGCTTTGGGAGACGAGAGACCCAGTACTTC. Drawing the rest from reference TRBV7-2 and TRBJ2-5, the complete variable domain is GAGVSQSPSNKVTEKGKDVELRCDPISGHTALYWYRQSLGQGLEFLIYFQGNSAPDKSGLPSDRFSAERTGGSVSTLTIQRTQQEDSAVYLCASSFGRRETQYFGPGTRLLVL.

The J gene is TRBJ1-2, the V gene TRBV11-2; D gene unclear. The CDR3 is 13 residues long. The V and J ends lost 1 base and 6 bases respectively, with 9 bases between them. Germline assignment: CDR1 SGHAT and CDR2 FQNNGV. Here the CDR3 reads CASSLGRSHGYTF. The CDR3 DNA follows: TGTGCCAGCAGCTTAGGCAGGTCCCATGGCTACACCTTC.

The chain is built from TRBV19 and TRBJ2-5; D gene uncertain. The germline V gene encodes CDR1 LNHDA and CDR2 SQIVND (reference sequence). Trimming pared 5 bases from V and 0 bases from J, leaving 7 bases between. There are 13 residues in the CDR3. The CDR3 DNA follows: TGTGCCAGTAGTCTCCGGGACCAAGAGACCCAGTACTTC. The encoded protein is CASSLRDQETQYF.

The gene calls are TRBV4-2 and TRBJ2-5; 8 bases line up with TRBD2. With V trimmed by 4 bases and J by 2 bases, 9 bases remained unmatched. Looked up from germline, CDR1 is LGHNA and CDR2 is YNFKEQ. CDR3 length equals 16 residues. The CDR3 reads CASSPGYQRGQETQYF. The CDR3 DNA reads TGTGCCAGCAGCCCGGGTTACCAGCGGGGGCAAGAGACCCAGTACTTC.

V gene TRBV4-1 combines with J gene TRBJ1-1; D ambiguous. The V end lost 4 bases, the J end lost 5 bases, and 11 bases lay between the germline ends. CDR1 and CDR2 from the germline V gene are MGHRA and YSYEKL. The CDR3 is 13 residues long. CDR3 in amino acids: CASSLWRWTEAFF. For the CDR3, the DNA is TGCGCCAGCAGCCTATGGAGGTGGACTGAAGCTTTCTTT.

CDR3 amino acids: CASSLAGSPGNTIYF. The CDR3 coding sequence is TGTGCCAGCAGCTTAGCTGGCAGCCCTGGAAACACCATATATTTT. The chain recombines TRBV7-9 with TRBJ1-3; D is undetermined. The germline V gene has CDR1 SEHNR and CDR2 FQNEAQ (reference sequence). Trimming left V 0 bases short and J 2 bases short, with 8 bases between. This CDR3 contains 15 residues.

Of note for this clone: This specimen includes other DNA sequences encoding the same CDR3. This chain links TRBV27 with TRBJ1-5, with unresolved D. The CDR3 is 13 amino acids. Germline CDR1 is MNHEY and CDR2 is SMNVEV (reference sequence). The V end was cut by 3 bases, the J end by 2 bases, with 5 bases between. CDR3 amino acids: CASSFLGNQPQHF. The CDR3 bases are TGTGCCAGCAGTTTCCTCGGCAATCAGCCCCAGCATTTT.

This clone was counted a few times. The chain recombines TRBV19 with TRBJ1-4; 8 nucleotides line up with TRBD1. This CDR3 region has 14 residues. Per germline, CDR1 LNHDA and CDR2 SQIVND (reference sequence). J lost 3 bases, V lost 7 bases, and 4 bases had no gene match. The CDR3 sequence: CASTPGQANEKLFF. Written as DNA, the CDR3 is TGTGCCAGTACCCCGGGACAGGCTAATGAAAAACTGTTTTTT.

The chain couples TRBV6-4 to TRBJ2-5; D is perhaps TRBD1 or TRBD2 (5 bases each). This CDR3 spans 13 amino acids. With 7 bases removed from V and 5 bases from J, the gap between germline ends came to 14 bases. Germline V CDR1 and CDR2: MRHNA, SNTAGT. CDR3 sequence reads: CASMRGMAETQYF. In nucleotides, the CDR3 is TGTGCCAGCATGAGGGGAATGGCGGAGACCCAGTACTTC.

The chain carries TRBV2 and TRBJ2-1; 12 nucleotides match TRBD2. Per germline, CDR1 SNHLY and CDR2 FYNNEI. The CDR3 covers 20 residues. V shed 6 bases, J shed 0 bases, and the junction held 15 bases outside the gene matches. The CDR3 DNA follows: TGTGCCAGCAGCCATCGACTAGCGGGAGCCTTAACCCGCTCCTACAATGAGCAGTTCTTC. Protein product: CASSHRLAGALTRSYNEQFF.

The chain is built from TRBV28 and TRBJ1-2; a possible D gene is TRBD1 (5 bases). The CDR3 covers 15 residues. From germline, CDR1 is MDHEN and CDR2 SYDVKM. V lost 2 bases and J lost 4, with 14 bases in between. The DNA of the CDR3 is TGTGCCAGCAGTTTAGTGGGGCAGGGCGCCTATGGCTACACCTTC. Its translation: CASSLVGQGAYGYTF.

The gene calls are TRBV9 and TRBJ2-7; TRBD2 might be the D (5 bases). Trimming removed 0 bases at V and 4 bases at J, with 14 bases between. The germline gives CDR1 SGDLS, CDR2 YYNGEE. This CDR3 is built from 15 residues. CDR3 in amino acids: CASSVDEGVIYEQYF. CDR3 in DNA: TGTGCCAGCAGCGTAGATGAGGGAGTCATTTACGAGCAGTACTTC.

To note about this clone: A far larger clone is off by one base, so a read error is likely. V gene TRBV11-1 combines with J gene TRBJ2-6; D is uncertain. The V end was cut by 5 bases, the J end by 6 bases, with 11 bases between. The CDR3 loop spans 14 amino acids. Germline CDR1 and CDR2: SGHAT and FQDESV (reference sequence). The CDR3 region has the DNA TGTGCCAGCAGCGAAAGAACTGAGGCCAACGTCCTGACTTTC. This gives the protein CASSERTEANVLTF.

This clone has only a few counts. The chain employs TRBV10-1 and TRBJ1-5; D might be TRBD1 (5 bases). V lost 10 bases and J lost 9, with 19 bases in between. The CDR3 loop spans 13 amino acids. Germline loops: CDR1 WNHNN, CDR2 SYGVQD (reference sequence). The CDR3 region is CANPTESIVPQHF. CDR3 DNA sequence: TGCGCCAACCCGACAGAGTCAATCGTGCCCCAGCATTTT.

As to this clone: This may arise from a read error, as a much more abundant clone is one base away. The chain couples TRBV11-3 to TRBJ2-1; TRBD2 matches at 10 bases. In germline, CDR1 is SGHNT, CDR2 YENEEA. The CDR3 runs 14 residues. V lost 1 base, J lost 7 bases, and 1 base stayed unmatched. This chain's CDR3 is CASSLGTSGNEQFF. Written as DNA, the CDR3 is TGTGCCAGCAGCTTAGGGACTAGCGGTAATGAGCAGTTCTTC.

In this sample, this clone turned up many times. Other DNA sequences in this specimen translate into the identical CDR3. The chain couples TRBV28 to TRBJ1-3, with TRBD1 identical over 10 bases. J gave up 4 bases and V 4 bases, and 4 bases lay outside the gene matches. The CDR3 runs 15 residues. Germline lookup yields CDR1 MDHEN and CDR2 SYDVKM. The CDR3: CASSSGQGDGNTIYF. The CDR3 coding sequence is TGTGCCAGCAGTTCCGGACAGGGGGACGGAAACACCATATATTTT.

The chain combines TRBV28 with TRBJ1-1; D call uncertain. The CDR3 covers 17 residues. In germline, CDR1 is MDHEN, CDR2 SYDVKM. V was pared by 6 bases and J by 0 bases, with 20 bases between. CDR3 sequence: CASSSTWKGRMNTEAFF. CDR3 coding DNA: TGTGCCAGCAGCTCCACCTGGAAAGGGAGGATGAACACTGAAGCTTTCTTT.

This clone was seen at least ten times. The chain combines TRBV7-9 with TRBJ2-7, with TRBD2 identical over 10 bases. The V gene's germline CDR1 is SEHNR and CDR2 FQNEAQ (reference sequence). The CDR3 loop spans 15 amino acids. The ends lost 6 bases at V and 1 base at J; junction bases unmatched: 6. The CDR3 DNA reads TGTGCCAGCAGTTCTCTAGCGGGAGCGTCCTACGAGCAGTACTTC. The encoded protein is CASSSLAGASYEQYF.

The chain links TRBV30 to TRBJ1-3; no clear D. The germline V gene has CDR1 GTSNPN and CDR2 SVGIG (reference sequence). V lost 2 bases and J 16 bases, leaving 12 bases between the germline ends. This CDR3 has 10 residues. The CDR3 coding sequence is TGTGCCTGGAGTAGGGTGCACATTTATTTT. Translating gives CAWSRVHIYF.

The rearrangement uses TRBV7-9 and TRBJ2-1; 10 bases line up with TRBD1. Germline CDR1 SEHNR, CDR2 FQNEAQ (reference sequence). The V segment lost 1 base and the J segment 9 bases; nucleotides outside the gene matches: 12. The CDR3 is 17 residues long. This CDR3 reads CASSLEVRTGGSSEQFF. In DNA, the CDR3 is TGTGCCAGCAGCTTAGAGGTGAGGACAGGGGGGTCCAGTGAGCAGTTCTTC.

The chain recombines TRBV4-1 with TRBJ2-6, with 7 bases fitting TRBD2. Germline V gene data show CDR1 as MGHRA and CDR2 as YSYEKL. Trimming removed 0 bases from V and 2 bases from J; junction bases left unmatched: 1. The CDR3 covers 16 residues. CDR3 bases: TGCGCCAGCAGCCAAGAGGGGGGGGCTGGGGCCAACGTCCTGACTTTC. Encoded protein: CASSQEGGAGANVLTF.

V gene TRBV19 combines with J gene TRBJ2-1; the D call may be TRBD1 or TRBD2 (5 bases each). This CDR3 contains 16 residues. Germline V CDR1 and CDR2: LNHDA, SQIVND (reference sequence). Trimming pared 4 bases from V and 7 bases from J, leaving 20 bases between. This CDR3 is CASSRAGTPVANEQFF. The CDR3 DNA reads as TGTGCCAGTAGTAGAGCCGGGACCCCCGTAGCTAATGAGCAGTTCTTC. The entire variable domain, with the rest obtained from reference TRBV19 and TRBJ2-1, is as follows: DGGITQSPKYLFRKEGQNVTLSCEQNLNHDAMYWYRQDPGQGLRLIYYSQIVNDFQKGDIAEGYSVSREKKESFPLTVTSAQKNPTAFYLCASSRAGTPVANEQFFGPGTRLTVL.

The chain employs TRBV5-1 and TRBJ2-2; the match to TRBD2 covers 8 bases. Looked up from germline, CDR1 is SGHRS and CDR2 is YFSETQ. Losses at the gene ends were 4 bases for V and 0 bases for J; bases not matched to a gene: 5. This CDR3 region has 16 residues. CDR3 sequence reads: CASSIPSGSNTGELFF. The CDR3 nucleotides are TGCGCCAGCAGCATTCCTAGCGGGTCGAACACCGGGGAGCTGTTTTTT.

V gene TRBV19 combines with J gene TRBJ1-2; D is possibly TRBD1 (5 bases). CDR3 length: 14 residues. Per the germline V gene, CDR1 is LNHDA and CDR2 is SQIVND (reference sequence). The V end was cut by 3 bases, the J end by 7 bases, with 15 bases between. The CDR3 DNA sequence: TGTGCCAGTAGTATCAACCGGCAGGGACGTGGCTACACCTTC. Translated: CASSINRQGRGYTF.

This chain connects TRBV28 to TRBJ1-1, with 10 bases that match TRBD1. CDR3 length: 15 residues. Germline CDR1 reads MDHEN; CDR2 reads SYDVKM. The ends lost 5 bases at V and 0 bases at J; junction bases unmatched: 3. The CDR3 region has the DNA TGTGCCAGCAGTGAGACAGGGGGCCTGAACACTGAAGCTTTCTTT. Its translation: CASSETGGLNTEAFF.

The chain recombines TRBV7-9 with TRBJ2-3, with D possibly TRBD2 on 7 matching bases. The CDR3 runs 15 residues. Trimming stripped 5 bases from V and 3 bases from J, with 15 bases between. Germline CDR1 and CDR2: SEHNR and FQNEAQ (reference sequence). CDR3 nucleotides: TGTGCCAGCAGCCTACAAAAGGGGGGGACAGATACGCAGTATTTT. Amino acid sequence: CASSLQKGGTDTQYF.

Points on this clone: Just one base apart from a much larger clone, this may be a read error. The CDR3 reads CASSSGNQPQHF. The CDR3 nucleotides read TGTGCCAGCAGTTCGGGGAATCAGCCCCAGCATTTT. The chain combines TRBV6-6 with TRBJ1-5; no definite D call. With 4 bases removed from V and 4 bases from J, the gap between germline ends came to 5 bases. Germline CDR1 and CDR2: MNHNY and SVGAGI (reference sequence). The CDR3 totals 12 residues.

This clone was observed a single time. The chain's CDR3 is CASSYLTGGLNEQFF. In DNA form, the CDR3 reads TGTGCCAGCAGTTACTTGACAGGGGGCTTGAATGAGCAGTTCTTC. This chain connects TRBV6-6 to TRBJ2-1; 10 bases map to TRBD1. The CDR3 totals 15 residues. Germline V lookup: CDR1 MNHNY, CDR2 SVGAGI (reference sequence). V lost 1 base to trimming and J lost 7 bases; unmatched junction nucleotides: 4.

The chain combines TRBV12-5 with TRBJ2-1; a weak D match, TRBD2 (5 bases). Germline V CDR1 and CDR2: LGHNT, FRNRAP. The CDR3 sequence is 16 residues long. V lost 7 bases, J lost 2 bases, and 18 bases lay in between. For the CDR3, the DNA is TGTGCTAGTGCCCCTCGGGGTAGCTTTGCCTACAATGAGCAGTTCTTC. The encoded protein is CASAPRGSFAYNEQFF. The complete variable domain, with remaining parts taken from reference TRBV12-5 and TRBJ2-1, reads DARVTQTPRHKVTEMGQEVTMRCQPILGHNTVFWYRQTMMQGLELLAYFRNRAPLDDSGMPKDRFSAEMPDATLATLKIQPSEPRDSAVYFCASAPRGSFAYNEQFFGPGTRLTVL.

This chain joins TRBV2 and TRBJ2-7; D might be TRBD2 (5 bases). The germline V gene has CDR1 SNHLY and CDR2 FYNNEI. There are 15 residues in the CDR3. Trimming removed 4 bases from V and 7 bases from J, with 20 bases in between. The CDR3 region is CASSVEGVAIQEQYF. In DNA form, the CDR3 reads TGTGCCAGCAGTGTCGAGGGAGTAGCTATTCAGGAGCAGTACTTC.